These T cell receptor beta chains were read from a single sample in a study of T-cell reconstitution after alpha-beta-depleted transplantation in children. TCRdb re-derived calls from the PCR reads in MiXCR, one entry per CDR3 protein. The sample comprises about 640,000 distinct CDR3 sequences, about 15% of which are singletons, and 0.8% to 1.1% rests with the top ten. This specimen was PBMCs from the stem cell graft donor, taken from the stem cell graft. These receptors were collected from a human donor who donated a stem cell graft to a child with acute myeloid leukemia. The CDR3 runs from the conserved cysteine through the conserved F or W. A D gene is named only where the DNA matches it firmly. Only part of the rows carry a size: once, few, many, or a class if the clone is expanded.

clone size	V gene	J gene	D gene	CDR3 protein	CDR3 DNA
many	TRBV5-6	TRBJ2-5	.	CASSNGQPWAQYF	TGTGCCAGCAGCAACGGACAGCCATGGGCCCAGTACTTC
.	TRBV20-1	TRBJ1-5	TRBD1	CSASDRDYQPQHF	TGCAGTGCTAGTGACAGGGACTATCAGCCCCAGCATTTT
.	TRBV5-5	TRBJ1-4	.	CASSSGHLATNEKLFF	TGTGCCAGCAGCTCTGGACACCTCGCAACTAATGAAAAACTGTTTTTT
few	TRBV20-1	TRBJ2-1	TRBD2	CSASVPSGGHYNEQFF	TGCAGTGCTAGTGTCCCCAGCGGGGGCCACTACAATGAGCAGTTCTTC
many	TRBV25-1	TRBJ2-7	.	CASSGVTYEQYF	TGTGCCAGCAGTGGGGTGACCTACGAGCAGTACTTC
few	TRBV5-6	TRBJ1-1	.	CASSLGWSYTEAFF	TGTGCCAGCAGCTTGGGATGGTCTTACACTGAAGCTTTCTTT
.	TRBV6-6	TRBJ2-2	TRBD1	CASTGQGTGELFF	TGTGCCAGCACCGGACAGGGGACCGGGGAGCTGTTTTTT
.	TRBV7-2	TRBJ2-2	.	CASSLNSVLQTGELFF	TGTGCCAGCAGCTTAAACTCCGTTCTACAGACCGGGGAGCTGTTTTTT
.	TRBV2	TRBJ2-2	TRBD2	CASRRLAGSTGELFF	TGTGCCAGCAGACGCCTAGCGGGGAGCACCGGGGAGCTGTTTTTT
few	TRBV25-1	TRBJ1-5	.	CASSDGAEPQHF	TGTGCCAGCAGTGATGGAGCCGAGCCCCAGCATTTT
many	TRBV29-1	TRBJ1-2	.	CSVERGNGYTF	TGCAGCGTTGAGCGAGGAAATGGCTACACCTTC
.	TRBV6-2/TRBV6-3	TRBJ1-5	TRBD1	CASSPDRGTGNQPQHF	TGTGCCAGCAGCCCGGACAGGGGAACTGGCAATCAGCCCCAGCATTTT
many	TRBV20-1	TRBJ1-2	TRBD1	CSAPSDRGGYGYTF	TGCAGTGCTCCCTCGGACAGGGGAGGCTATGGCTACACCTTC
.	TRBV5-1	TRBJ1-2	TRBD1	CASRDRGDGYTF	TGCGCCAGCAGAGACAGGGGCGATGGCTACACCTTC
few	TRBV4-1	TRBJ2-7	TRBD1	CASSDRGGYEQYF	TGCGCCAGCAGCGACAGGGGAGGCTACGAGCAGTACTTC
many	TRBV20-1	TRBJ2-7	.	CSARDRRGTPYEQYF	TGCAGTGCTAGAGACCGTCGGGGGACCCCCTACGAGCAGTACTTC
few	TRBV5-1	TRBJ1-2	.	CASSEDSGYTF	TGCGCCAGCAGCGAGGACAGCGGCTACACCTTC
few	TRBV6-5	TRBJ2-5	.	CASSYSSGVEGTQYF	TGTGCCAGCAGTTACTCTTCCGGGGTTGAAGGGACCCAGTACTTC